Listed below are T cell receptor beta chains from one sample, sequenced in a study of technical replicates of blood from several donors. Generated by immunoSEQ multiplex PCR, the TCRdb table keeps only in-frame clones and is missing some. This sample has around 70,000 clones, with 95% found just once. The sequenced material came from T cells isolated from PBMCs. The receptors come from a human donor in good health. The CDR3 runs from the conserved cysteine through the conserved F or W. A D gene is named only where the DNA matches it firmly. The size entry is marked missing in some rows and otherwise reads once, few, many or a size class.

d_gene,j_gene,v_gene,abundance,CDR3nt,CDR3aa
TRBD1,TRBJ2-7,TRBV11-2,NA,TGTGCCAGCAGCCCTAGGTGGGGGACAGGGAACCACGAGCAGTACTTC,CASSPRWGTGNHEQYF
NA,TRBJ2-7,TRBV11-2,NA,TGTGCCAGCAGGGGGGCGGGCGAGCAGTACTTC,CASRGAGEQYF
TRBD2,TRBJ2-7,TRBV11-3,NA,TGTGCCAGCAGCTTATTTAGCGGGGACTACGAGCAGTACTTC,CASSLFSGDYEQYF
NA,TRBJ1-3,TRBV9,NA,TGTGCCAGCAGCCCCGGGAACCATCATGGAAACACCATATATTTT,CASSPGNHHGNTIYF
NA,TRBJ2-1,TRBV4-1,NA,TGCGCCAGCAGCCAAGATATGGGCACCTACAATGAGCAGTTCTTC,CASSQDMGTYNEQFF
NA,TRBJ2-7,TRBV30,NA,TGTGCCTGGGGGGGCAGGTCCTACGAGCAGTACTTC,CAWGGRSYEQYF
NA,TRBJ2-3,TRBV7-9,NA,TGTGCCAGCAGCTTAACGGGGTACGGAGATACGCAGTATTTT,CASSLTGYGDTQYF
NA,TRBJ2-7,TRBV5-1,NA,TGCGCCAGCAGCCGGGTGGGGGCATCCTACGAGCAGTACTTC,CASSRVGASYEQYF
TRBD1,TRBJ1-2,TRBV30,NA,TGTGCCTGGAGGGGTGGACAGGCCTATGGCTACACCTTC,CAWRGGQAYGYTF
NA,TRBJ1-1,TRBV9,NA,TGTGCCAGCAGCACCGGACAGTTCTCTGAAGCTTTCTTT,CASSTGQFSEAFF
TRBD2,TRBJ2-3,TRBV2,NA,TGTGCCAGCTCCGGGGTAGGCGGGGGGGAAGATACGCAGTATTTT,CASSGVGGGEDTQYF
TRBD2,TRBJ2-5,TRBV25-1,NA,TGTGCCAGCAGCAGCCTAGCGGGGGACTCGGAGACCCAGTACTTC,CASSSLAGDSETQYF
NA,TRBJ2-7,TRBV7-6,NA,TGTGCCAGCAGCTTAGTAGCTACTTACGAGCAGTACTTC,CASSLVATYEQYF
TRBD1,TRBJ2-2,TRBV5-6,NA,TGTGCCAGCAACCCACCGGGACAGGGAGGCGGGGAGCTGTTTTTT,CASNPPGQGGGELFF
TRBD1,TRBJ2-1,TRBV11-3,NA,TGTGCCAGCAGCAGTGGGACAGGGGACAATGAGCAGTTCTTC,CASSSGTGDNEQFF
TRBD2,TRBJ2-5,TRBV29-1,once,TGCAGCGTTGAAAACTCAAGCGGGAGGGGAGGAGAGACCCAGTACTTC,CSVENSSGRGGETQYF
NA,TRBJ1-2,TRBV28,NA,TGTGCCAGCAGTTTATGGGGGGCGGGTGGCTACACCTTC,CASSLWGAGGYTF
TRBD1,TRBJ1-4,TRBV4-1,NA,TGCGCCAGCAGCCAAGCCGGGACAGGGGATGAAAAACTGTTTTTT,CASSQAGTGDEKLFF
NA,TRBJ2-1,TRBV7-7,NA,TGTGCCAGCAGCTTAGGAGGTAGAGCGTCTTCCTACAATGAGCAGTTCTTC,CASSLGGRASSYNEQFF
NA,TRBJ2-5,TRBV7-6,NA,TGTGCCAGCAGCTTAGAGGGGTCGTACCAAGAGACCCAGTACTTC,CASSLEGSYQETQYF
TRBD1,TRBJ2-1,TRBV7-2,NA,TGTGCCAGCAGCCGTAAACCGGGACAGGGAGGAGAGCAGTTCTTC,CASSRKPGQGGEQFF
NA,TRBJ1-2,TRBV27,NA,TGTGCCAGCAGTTTAATCTCGGGGGTTCGGGCTAACTATGGCTACACCTTC,CASSLISGVRANYGYTF
TRBD1,TRBJ1-2,TRBV19,NA,TGTGCCAGTAGTATAGGCTCGAACAGGGGGCTGTTAGCAAGTTTCGCTGGCTACACCTTC,CASSIGSNRGLLASFAGYTF
TRBD1,TRBJ1-2,TRBV5-4,NA,TGTGCCAGCAGCTTAGGGACAGTCGGGTTCATCGGCTACACCTTC,CASSLGTVGFIGYTF
TRBD1,TRBJ2-7,TRBV11-3,NA,TGTGCCAGCAGCTTACGGGACAGAGACTACGAGCAGTACTTC,CASSLRDRDYEQYF
TRBD2,TRBJ2-2,TRBV6-1,NA,TGTGCCAGCACCGTGACTAGCGGGCACGGGGAGCTGTTTTTT,CASTVTSGHGELFF
TRBD1,TRBJ2-1,TRBV9,NA,TGTGCCAGCAGCGCATCGGGACAGGGGGCTCTCAATGAGCAGTTCTTC,CASSASGQGALNEQFF
NA,TRBJ1-6,TRBV7-2,once,TGTGCCAGCAGCTTTCCCCTTTCCTTTGGGAGCTCCTATAATTCACCCCTCCACTTT,CASSFPLSFGSSYNSPLHF
NA,TRBJ2-1,TRBV19,NA,TGTGCCAGTATCGATGGGGGGAGCTCCTACAATGAGCAGTTCTTC,CASIDGGSSYNEQFF
TRBD1,TRBJ2-7,TRBV28,NA,TGTGCCAGCTGGGACAGCACCTACGAGCAGTACTTC,CASWDSTYEQYF
NA,TRBJ2-4,TRBV28,NA,TGTGCCAGCAGGGTACAGGTTCCTGGACGGGCCAAAAACATTCAGTACTTC,CASRVQVPGRAKNIQYF
NA,TRBJ1-5,TRBV18,few,TGTGCCAGCTCACCCGCCCGGACTGGGTGGCCCCAGCATTTT,CASSPARTGWPQHF
TRBD2,TRBJ2-1,TRBV9,NA,TGTGCCAGCAGCTTCGGGGGGGGTTCCTACAATGAGCAGTTCTTC,CASSFGGGSYNEQFF
NA,TRBJ1-5,TRBV29-1,NA,TGCAGCGCCAGGCGGGGAAATACCCAGCATTTT,CSARRGNTQHF
NA,TRBJ1-5,TRBV6-1,NA,TGTGCCAGCAACCGAGGAGGGGCTATTAATCAGCCCCAGCATTTT,CASNRGGAINQPQHF
TRBD1,TRBJ1-4,TRBV7-3,NA,TGTGCCAGCAGCCAAAACAGGGGGGAAAAACTGTTTTTT,CASSQNRGEKLFF
NA,TRBJ2-7,TRBV11-2,NA,TGTGCCAGCAGCTCGGGAGTTCAGAACGAGCAGTACTTC,CASSSGVQNEQYF
NA,TRBJ2-7,TRBV2,NA,TGTGCCAGCAGTGAACAGGGCGTCTCCTACGAGCAGTACTTC,CASSEQGVSYEQYF
TRBD1,TRBJ1-1,TRBV4-1,NA,TGCGCCAGCAGCCGGGACAGGGGGCGCGGGAACACTGAAGCTTTCTTT,CASSRDRGRGNTEAFF
TRBD2,TRBJ2-1,TRBV10-3,NA,TGTGCCATCAGTGAGGTAGCGGGAGAGGCCTACAATGAGCAGTTCTTC,CAISEVAGEAYNEQFF
NA,TRBJ1-1,TRBV7-9,NA,TGTGCCAGCAGCCAAGGAACTAGCACTGAAGCTTTCTTT,CASSQGTSTEAFF
NA,TRBJ2-2,TRBV12-5,NA,TGTGCTAGTGGTTTGGGAGACACCGGGGAGCTGTTTTTT,CASGLGDTGELFF
NA,TRBJ1-5,TRBV7-2,few,TGTGCCAGCAGCACCCAAGGGGGTCAGCCCCAGCATTTT,CASSTQGGQPQHF
NA,TRBJ2-7,TRBV27,NA,TGTGCCAGCAGTCGAGCGGGCCCCTACGAGCAGTACTTC,CASSRAGPYEQYF
NA,TRBJ2-7,TRBV25-1,NA,TGTGCCAGCAGTGAGACATTCTCCTACGAGCAGTACTTC,CASSETFSYEQYF
TRBD2,TRBJ2-1,TRBV19,once,TGTGCCAGTAGTATACTAGCGGGGGGGCCGTACAATGAGCAGTTCTTC,CASSILAGGPYNEQFF
TRBD1,TRBJ1-4,TRBV27,NA,TGTGCCAGCAGTTGGGGGACAGGGGAGGGAGAAAAACTGTTTTTT,CASSWGTGEGEKLFF
NA,TRBJ1-1,TRBV19,NA,TGTGCCAGTAGTTTGAGTACTGAAGCTTTCTTT,CASSLSTEAFF
NA,TRBJ1-6,TRBV2,once,TGTGCCAGCAGTGAAGTGGAGGGTTCACCCCTCCACTTT,CASSEVEGSPLHF
NA,TRBJ2-1,TRBV10-3,NA,TGTGCCATCAGTAATTGGGAAGCGGGCAGGCGGTCGGGTGAGCAGTTCTTC,CAISNWEAGRRSGEQFF
TRBD1,TRBJ2-2,TRBV29-1,NA,TGCAGCGTCTATAATGGGGGGACAGGGGGAGGGGAGCTGTTTTTT,CSVYNGGTGGGELFF
TRBD2,TRBJ2-1,TRBV29-1,NA,TGCAGCGTGGCCGGGACTAGCGGGTCATACAATGAGCAGTTCTTC,CSVAGTSGSYNEQFF
NA,TRBJ2-3,TRBV5-1,NA,TGCGCCAGCAGGATCGCTGGGGGGACCACAGATACGCAGTATTTT,CASRIAGGTTDTQYF
NA,TRBJ2-1,TRBV20-1,NA,TGCAGTGCGACCCTAGAAAATGAGCAGTTCTTC,CSATLENEQFF
NA,TRBJ2-2,TRBV4-1,once,TGCGCCAGCAGCCAAGATGAGCGGAGGAACACCGGGGAGCTGTTTTTT,CASSQDERRNTGELFF